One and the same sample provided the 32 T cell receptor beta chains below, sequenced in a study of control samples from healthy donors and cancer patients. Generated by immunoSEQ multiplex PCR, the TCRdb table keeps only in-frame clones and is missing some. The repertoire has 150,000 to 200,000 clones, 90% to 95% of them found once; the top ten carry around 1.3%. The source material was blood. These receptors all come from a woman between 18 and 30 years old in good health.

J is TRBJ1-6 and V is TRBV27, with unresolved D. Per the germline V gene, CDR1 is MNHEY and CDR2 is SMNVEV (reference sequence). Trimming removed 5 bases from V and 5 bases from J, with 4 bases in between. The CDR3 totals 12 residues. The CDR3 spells CASSINNSPLHF. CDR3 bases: TGTGCCAGCAGTATTAATAATTCACCCCTCCACTTT.

CDR3 DNA: TGTGCCAGCAGTTTTGAGCGGGAGGATTTGACAGATACGCAGTATTTT. Its protein is CASSFEREDLTDTQYF. J is TRBJ2-3 and V is TRBV28; 9 bases line up with TRBD2. V shed 3 bases and J 3 bases; nucleotides not matched to a gene: 7. This CDR3 contains 16 residues. CDR1 MDHEN and CDR2 SYDVKM come from the germline V gene.

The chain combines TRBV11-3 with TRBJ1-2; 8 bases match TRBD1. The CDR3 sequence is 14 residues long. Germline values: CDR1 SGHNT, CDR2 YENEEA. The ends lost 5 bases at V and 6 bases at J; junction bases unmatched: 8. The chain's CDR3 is CASSANGQGDGYTF. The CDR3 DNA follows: TGTGCCAGCAGCGCAAATGGACAGGGCGATGGCTACACCTTC.

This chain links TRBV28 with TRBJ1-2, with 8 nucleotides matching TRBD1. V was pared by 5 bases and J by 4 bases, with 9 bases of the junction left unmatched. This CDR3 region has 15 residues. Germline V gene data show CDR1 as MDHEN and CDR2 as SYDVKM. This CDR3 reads CASSRDRRVVYGYTF. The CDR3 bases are TGTGCCAGCAGTCGGGACAGGCGAGTGGTCTATGGCTACACCTTC.

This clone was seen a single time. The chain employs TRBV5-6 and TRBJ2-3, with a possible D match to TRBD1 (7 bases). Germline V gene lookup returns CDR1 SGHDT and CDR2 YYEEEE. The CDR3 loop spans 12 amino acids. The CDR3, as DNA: TGTGCTAGCGGACAGGCCGCAGATACGCAGTATTTT. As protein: CASGQAADTQYF.

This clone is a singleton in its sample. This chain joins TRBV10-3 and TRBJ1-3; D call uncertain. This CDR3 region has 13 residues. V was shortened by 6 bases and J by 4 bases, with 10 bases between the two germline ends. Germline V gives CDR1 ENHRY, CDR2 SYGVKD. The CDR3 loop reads CAISDLQGNTIYF. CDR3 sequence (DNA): TGTGCCATCAGCGATCTACAGGGAAACACCATATATTTT.

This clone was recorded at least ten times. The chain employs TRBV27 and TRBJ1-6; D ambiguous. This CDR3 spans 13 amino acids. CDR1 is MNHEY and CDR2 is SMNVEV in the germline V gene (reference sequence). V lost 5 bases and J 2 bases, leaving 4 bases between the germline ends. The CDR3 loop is CASSLTYNSPLHF. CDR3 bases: TGTGCCAGCAGTCTGACCTATAATTCACCCCTCCACTTT.

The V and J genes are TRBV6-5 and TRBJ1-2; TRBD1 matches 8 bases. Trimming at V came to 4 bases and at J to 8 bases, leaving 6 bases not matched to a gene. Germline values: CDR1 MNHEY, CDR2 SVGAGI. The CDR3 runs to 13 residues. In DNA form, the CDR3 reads TGTGCCAGCAGTTTGGCCAGGGGGCCAGGCTACACCTTC. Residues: CASSLARGPGYTF.

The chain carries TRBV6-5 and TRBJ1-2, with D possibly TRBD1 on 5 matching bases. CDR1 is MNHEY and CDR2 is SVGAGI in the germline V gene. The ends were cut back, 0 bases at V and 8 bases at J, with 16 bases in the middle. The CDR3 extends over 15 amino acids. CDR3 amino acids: CASSYSRGAAGGYTF. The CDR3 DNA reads TGTGCCAGCAGTTACTCTCGGGGCGCGGCAGGGGGCTACACCTTC.

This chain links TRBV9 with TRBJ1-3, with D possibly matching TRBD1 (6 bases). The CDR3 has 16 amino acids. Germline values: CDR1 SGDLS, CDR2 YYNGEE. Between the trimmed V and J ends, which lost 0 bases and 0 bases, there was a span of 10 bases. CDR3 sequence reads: CASSVEGDGSGNTIYF. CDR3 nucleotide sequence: TGTGCCAGCAGCGTAGAGGGGGACGGCTCTGGAAACACCATATATTTT.

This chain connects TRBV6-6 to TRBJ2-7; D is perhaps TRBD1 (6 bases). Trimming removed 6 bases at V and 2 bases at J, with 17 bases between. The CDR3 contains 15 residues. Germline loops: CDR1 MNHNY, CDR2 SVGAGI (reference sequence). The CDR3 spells CASRSGQGTAYEQYF. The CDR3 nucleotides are TGTGCCAGCAGGTCCGGGCAGGGGACCGCCTACGAGCAGTACTTC.

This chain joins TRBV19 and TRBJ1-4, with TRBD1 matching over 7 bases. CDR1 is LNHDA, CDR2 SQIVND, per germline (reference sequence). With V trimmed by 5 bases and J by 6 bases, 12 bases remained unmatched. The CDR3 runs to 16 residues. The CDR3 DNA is TGTGCCAGTAGTGTTTCCAGGGGGGTGTTTGATGAAAAACTGTTTTTT. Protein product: CASSVSRGVFDEKLFF. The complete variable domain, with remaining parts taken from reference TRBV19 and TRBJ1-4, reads DGGITQSPKYLFRKEGQNVTLSCEQNLNHDAMYWYRQDPGQGLRLIYYSQIVNDFQKGDIAEGYSVSREKKESFPLTVTSAQKNPTAFYLCASSVSRGVFDEKLFFGSGTQLSVL.

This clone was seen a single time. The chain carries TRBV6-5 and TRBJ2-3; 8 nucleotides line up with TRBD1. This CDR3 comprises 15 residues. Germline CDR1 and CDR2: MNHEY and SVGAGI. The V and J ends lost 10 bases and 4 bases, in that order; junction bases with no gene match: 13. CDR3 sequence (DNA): TGTGCCAACAAATATGGGACAGGTTTAGCAGATACGCAGTATTTT. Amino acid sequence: CANKYGTGLADTQYF.

CDR3 protein: CASSLGVAAEAFF. For the CDR3, the DNA is TGTGCCAGCAGCTTAGGTGTGGCAGCGGAAGCTTTCTTT. The chain couples TRBV7-2 to TRBJ1-1; D is unresolved. Per the germline V gene, CDR1 is SGHTA and CDR2 is FQGNSA. The CDR3 totals 13 residues. V was cut by 1 base and J by 8 bases, with 11 bases left in between.

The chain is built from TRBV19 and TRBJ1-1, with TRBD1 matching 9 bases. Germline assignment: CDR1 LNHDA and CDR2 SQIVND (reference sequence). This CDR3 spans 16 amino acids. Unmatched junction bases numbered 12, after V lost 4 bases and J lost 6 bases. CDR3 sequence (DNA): TGTGCCAGTAGTACGATCTTGGGACAGGGAAAGGCTGAAGCTTTCTTT. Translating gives CASSTILGQGKAEAFF.

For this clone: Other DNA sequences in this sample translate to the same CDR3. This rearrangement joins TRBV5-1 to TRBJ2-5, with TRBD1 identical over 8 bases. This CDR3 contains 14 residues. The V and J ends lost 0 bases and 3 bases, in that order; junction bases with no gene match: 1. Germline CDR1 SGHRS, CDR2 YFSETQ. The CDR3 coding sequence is TGCGCCAGCAGCTTGGGACAGGGGAAAGAGACCCAGTACTTC. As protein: CASSLGQGKETQYF.

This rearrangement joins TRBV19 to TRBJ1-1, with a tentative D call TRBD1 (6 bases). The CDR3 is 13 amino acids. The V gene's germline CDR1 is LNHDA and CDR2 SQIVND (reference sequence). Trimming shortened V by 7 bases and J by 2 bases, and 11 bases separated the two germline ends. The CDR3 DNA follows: TGTGCCAGTAAGGACAGACAAAACACTGAAGCTTTCTTT. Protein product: CASKDRQNTEAFF.

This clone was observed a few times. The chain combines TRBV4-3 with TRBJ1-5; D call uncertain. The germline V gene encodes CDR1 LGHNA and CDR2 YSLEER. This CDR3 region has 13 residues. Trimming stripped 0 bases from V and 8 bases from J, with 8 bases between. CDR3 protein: CASSQEVMEPQHF. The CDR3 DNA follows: TGCGCCAGCAGCCAAGAGGTTATGGAGCCCCAGCATTTT.

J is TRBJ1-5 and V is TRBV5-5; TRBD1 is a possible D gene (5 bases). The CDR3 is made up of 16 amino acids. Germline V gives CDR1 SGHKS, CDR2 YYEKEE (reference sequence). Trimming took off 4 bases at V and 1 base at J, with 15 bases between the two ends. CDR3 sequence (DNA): TGTGCCAGCAGCAAACTGGGGGTCTTCAGCAATCAGCCCCAGCATTTT. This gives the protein CASSKLGVFSNQPQHF.

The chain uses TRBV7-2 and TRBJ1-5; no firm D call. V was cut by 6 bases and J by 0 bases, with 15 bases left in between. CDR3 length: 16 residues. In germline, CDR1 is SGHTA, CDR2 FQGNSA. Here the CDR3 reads CASSSSAAYSNQPQHF. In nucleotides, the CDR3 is TGTGCCAGCAGTTCTAGCGCAGCCTATAGCAATCAGCCCCAGCATTTT.

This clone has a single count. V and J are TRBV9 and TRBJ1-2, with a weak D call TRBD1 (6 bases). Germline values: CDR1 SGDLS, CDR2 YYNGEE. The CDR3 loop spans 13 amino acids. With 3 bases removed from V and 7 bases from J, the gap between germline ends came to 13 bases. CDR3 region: CASSATGPRGYTF. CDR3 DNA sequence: TGTGCCAGCAGCGCCACAGGGCCCCGTGGCTACACCTTC.

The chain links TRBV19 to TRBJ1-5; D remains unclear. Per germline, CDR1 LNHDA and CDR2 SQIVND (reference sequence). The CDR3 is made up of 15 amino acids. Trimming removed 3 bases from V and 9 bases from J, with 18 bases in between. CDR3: CASSILDGLPGPQHF. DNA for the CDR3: TGTGCCAGTAGTATCCTCGACGGATTGCCGGGGCCCCAGCATTTT.

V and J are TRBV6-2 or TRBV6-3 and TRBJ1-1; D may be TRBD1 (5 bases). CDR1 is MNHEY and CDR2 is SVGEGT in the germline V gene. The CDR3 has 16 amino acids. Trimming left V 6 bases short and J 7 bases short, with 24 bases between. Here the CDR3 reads CASSPGAEGFGSEAFF. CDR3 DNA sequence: TGTGCCAGCAGCCCCGGGGCGGAAGGATTCGGAAGTGAAGCTTTCTTT.

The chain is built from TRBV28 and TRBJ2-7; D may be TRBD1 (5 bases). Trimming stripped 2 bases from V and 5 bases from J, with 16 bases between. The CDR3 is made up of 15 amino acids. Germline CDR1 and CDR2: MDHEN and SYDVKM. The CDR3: CASSLRSQVRNEQYF. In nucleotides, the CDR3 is TGTGCCAGCAGTTTAAGGTCACAGGTGAGAAACGAGCAGTACTTC.

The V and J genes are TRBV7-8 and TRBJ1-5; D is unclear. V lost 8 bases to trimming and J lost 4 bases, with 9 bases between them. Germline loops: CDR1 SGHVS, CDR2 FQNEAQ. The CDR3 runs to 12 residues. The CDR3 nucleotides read TGTGCCAGCGCCCACCTTAATCAGCCCCAGCATTTT. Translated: CASAHLNQPQHF. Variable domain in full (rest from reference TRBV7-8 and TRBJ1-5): GAGVSQSPRYKVAKRGQDVALRCDPISGHVSLFWYQQALGQGPEFLTYFQNEAQLDKSGLPSDRFFAERPEGSVSTLKIQRTQQEDSAVYLCASAHLNQPQHFGDGTRLSIL.

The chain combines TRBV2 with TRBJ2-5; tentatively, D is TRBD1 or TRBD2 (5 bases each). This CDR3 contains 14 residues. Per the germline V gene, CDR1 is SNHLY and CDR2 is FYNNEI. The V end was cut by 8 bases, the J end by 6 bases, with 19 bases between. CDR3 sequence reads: CASSGGGRGKTQYF. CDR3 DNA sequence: TGTGCCAGCTCTGGTGGGGGACGAGGGAAGACCCAGTACTTC.

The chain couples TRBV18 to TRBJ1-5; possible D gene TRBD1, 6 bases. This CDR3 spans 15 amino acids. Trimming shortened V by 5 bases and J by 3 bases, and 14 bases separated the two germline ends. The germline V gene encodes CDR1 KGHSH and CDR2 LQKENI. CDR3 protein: CASSDRTDYNQPQHF. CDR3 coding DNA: TGTGCCAGCTCAGATAGGACAGACTACAATCAGCCCCAGCATTTT.

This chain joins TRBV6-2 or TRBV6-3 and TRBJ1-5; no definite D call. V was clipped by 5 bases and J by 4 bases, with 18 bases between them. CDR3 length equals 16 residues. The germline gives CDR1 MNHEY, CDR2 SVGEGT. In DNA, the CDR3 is TGTGCCAGCAGTGACGAGGCCCAAAAGGGAAATCAGCCCCAGCATTTT. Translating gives CASSDEAQKGNQPQHF.

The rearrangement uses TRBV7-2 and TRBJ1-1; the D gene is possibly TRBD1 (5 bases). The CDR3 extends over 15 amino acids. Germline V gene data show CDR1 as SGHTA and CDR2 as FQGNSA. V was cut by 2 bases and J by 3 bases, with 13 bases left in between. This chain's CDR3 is CASSLFRVGDTEAFF. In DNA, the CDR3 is TGTGCCAGCAGCTTATTCAGGGTGGGGGACACTGAAGCTTTCTTT.

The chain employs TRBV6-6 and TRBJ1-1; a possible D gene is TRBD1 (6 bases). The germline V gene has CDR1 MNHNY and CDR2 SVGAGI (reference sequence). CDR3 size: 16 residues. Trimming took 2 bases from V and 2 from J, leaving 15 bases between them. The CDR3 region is CASSYGLGGSNTEAFF. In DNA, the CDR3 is TGTGCCAGCAGTTACGGGTTGGGGGGCTCAAACACTGAAGCTTTCTTT.

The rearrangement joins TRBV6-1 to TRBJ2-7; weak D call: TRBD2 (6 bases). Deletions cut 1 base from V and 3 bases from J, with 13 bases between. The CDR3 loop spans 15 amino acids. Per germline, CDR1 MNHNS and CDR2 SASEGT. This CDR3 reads CASSEEEGRGYEQYF. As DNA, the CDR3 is TGTGCCAGCAGTGAAGAGGAGGGTAGGGGCTACGAGCAGTACTTC.

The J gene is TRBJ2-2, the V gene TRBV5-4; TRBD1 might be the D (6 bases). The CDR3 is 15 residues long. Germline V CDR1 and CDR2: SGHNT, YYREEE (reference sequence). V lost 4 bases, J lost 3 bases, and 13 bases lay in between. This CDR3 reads CASSLRTADTGELFF. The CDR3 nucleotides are TGTGCCAGCAGCCTGAGGACAGCGGACACCGGGGAGCTGTTTTTT.